The 28 T cell receptor beta chains in this list originate from one sample, sequenced in a study of OX40 agonist ivuxolimab in advanced cancers. Libraries were prepared through the immunoSEQ multiplex PCR assay. The immuneACCESS repertoire file appears here via TCRdb, limited to in-frame rearrangements. These files lack a portion of the clones; in checked studies, under half of the deficit traces to unresolved V genes, and the cause of the others is not known. The sample includes about 19,000 clones, with about 80% observed a single time. The ten largest clones add up to 12% to 15% of the sample. The material sequenced was CD4+ or CD8+ T cells sorted from blood, taken in a trial of the OX40 agonist ivuxolimab. The receptors were gathered from an adult with an advanced solid tumor such as melanoma, head and neck, liver or kidney cancer.

V gene TRBV7-9 combines with J gene TRBJ2-7; D assignment may be TRBD1 or TRBD2 (5 bases each). Per germline, CDR1 SEHNR and CDR2 FQNEAQ (reference sequence). Between the trimmed V and J ends, which lost 0 bases and 6 bases, there was a span of 15 bases. CDR3 length: 15 amino acids. The CDR3 coding sequence is TGTGCCAGCAGCTTAGCGCAGGGACCCTTTAGCGAGCAGTACTTC. Encoded protein: CASSLAQGPFSEQYF.

This chain links TRBV7-9 with TRBJ2-3; 8 nucleotides align to TRBD1. This CDR3 region has 18 residues. V lost 4 bases, J lost 2 bases, and 14 bases stayed unmatched. The germline V gene has CDR1 SEHNR and CDR2 FQNEAQ (reference sequence). The CDR3 bases are TGTGCCAGCAGCTCACGAGAGACAGGGGCTAAATTCACAGATACGCAGTATTTT. Protein: CASSSRETGAKFTDTQYF.

This clone has more than one count but fewer than ten. The gene calls are TRBV5-6 and TRBJ1-2; D is perhaps TRBD1 (6 bases). The CDR3 has 16 amino acids. Trimming took off 1 base at V and 8 bases at J, with 21 bases between the two ends. Germline V lookup: CDR1 SGHDT, CDR2 YYEEEE. CDR3 in DNA: TGTGCCAGCAGCTTGATCGGGGGGGCCGCTCTAGAGGGCTACACCTTC. Its protein product is CASSLIGGAALEGYTF.

The J gene is TRBJ2-7, the V gene TRBV6-6, with D possibly TRBD1 on 5 matching bases. The CDR3 contains 16 residues. Germline lookup yields CDR1 MNHNY and CDR2 SVGAGI (reference sequence). V dropped 0 bases and J dropped 3 bases, with 15 bases sitting between them. CDR3 sequence (DNA): TGTGCCAGCAGTTACTCGAAGCAGGGAACCAACTACGAGCAGTACTTC. Protein sequence: CASSYSKQGTNYEQYF.

The V call is TRBV6-4, the J call TRBJ2-1; the D gene could be TRBD1 or TRBD2 (5 bases each). V was pared by 6 bases and J by 0 bases, with 12 bases between. Germline CDR1 reads MRHNA; CDR2 reads SNTAGT. This CDR3 is 15 amino acids long. This CDR3 is CASSRDGGSYNEQFF. DNA for the CDR3: TGTGCCAGCAGCCGGGACGGAGGCTCCTACAATGAGCAGTTCTTC.

V usage is TRBV6-1 and J usage is TRBJ2-7; TRBD1 matches 11 bases. Germline CDR1 is MNHNS and CDR2 is SASEGT. V shed 8 bases, J shed 2 bases, and the junction held 2 bases outside the gene matches. This CDR3 has 13 amino acids. CDR3: CASLGQGAYEQYF. The CDR3 coding sequence is TGTGCCAGCTTGGGACAGGGGGCCTACGAGCAGTACTTC.

This CDR3 reads CASSPFKLWDRKYEQYF. CDR3 DNA sequence: TGTGCCAGCAGCCCCTTTAAATTATGGGACAGAAAATACGAGCAGTACTTC. The chain is built from TRBV14 and TRBJ2-7; 7 positions match TRBD1. Germline assignment: CDR1 SGHDN and CDR2 FVKESK. J lost 4 bases, V lost 4 bases, and 16 bases had no gene match. CDR3 size: 17 residues.

The rearrangement joins TRBV28 to TRBJ1-5; no reliable D call. V was clipped by 2 bases and J by 0 bases, with 14 bases between them. CDR3 length: 17 residues. Per germline, CDR1 MDHEN and CDR2 SYDVKM. Written as DNA, the CDR3 is TGTGCCAGCAGTTTAAATAACAGTCCCTATAGCAATCAGCCCCAGCATTTT. Translation gives CASSLNNSPYSNQPQHF.

J is TRBJ2-7 and V is TRBV5-1; D may be TRBD2 (5 bases). V lost 1 base to trimming and J lost 0 bases, with 11 bases between them. CDR1 is SGHRS and CDR2 is YFSETQ in the germline V gene. The CDR3 consists of 15 residues. The CDR3 DNA reads TGCGCCAGCAGCTTGTCTTCGGAGGACTCCTACGAGCAGTACTTC. It yields the protein CASSLSSEDSYEQYF.

The sample holds a few counts of this clone. The rearrangement links TRBV14 to TRBJ2-2, with 8 bases lining up with TRBD1. The germline CDR1 and CDR2 sequences are SGHDN and FVKESK. Unmatched junction bases numbered 4, after V lost 4 bases and J lost 6 bases. The CDR3 length is 14 residues. The CDR3 nucleotides read TGTGCCAGCAGCCCGGGACAGGCACCCGGGGAGCTGTTTTTT. This encodes CASSPGQAPGELFF.

The J gene is TRBJ1-5, the V gene TRBV6-6; D gene uncertain. The germline V and J ends were trimmed by 5 bases and 1 base, with 6 bases remaining between them. The CDR3 spans 13 residues. Germline values: CDR1 MNHNY, CDR2 SVGAGI (reference sequence). The CDR3 DNA reads TGTGCCAGCAGTGGGCGGAGCAATCAGCCCCAGCATTTT. Translation gives CASSGRSNQPQHF.

The rearrangement joins TRBV28 to TRBJ2-3; tentatively, D is TRBD1 (6 bases). Germline CDR1 is MDHEN and CDR2 is SYDVKM. V lost 6 bases to trimming and J lost 2 bases, with 15 bases between them. The CDR3 runs 15 residues. The chain's CDR3 is CASRSTGTFTDTQYF. The CDR3 nucleotides read TGTGCCAGCAGATCCACGGGGACATTCACAGATACGCAGTATTTT.

The V gene is TRBV11-2, the J gene TRBJ2-1, with D possibly matching TRBD2 (6 bases). The CDR3 covers 16 residues. V shed 8 bases and J shed 0 bases, with 17 bases lying between them. Looked up from germline, CDR1 is SGHAT and CDR2 is FQNNGV. The CDR3 is CASGGLGVSSYNEQFF. Written as DNA, the CDR3 is TGTGCCAGCGGGGGACTGGGCGTTAGCTCCTACAATGAGCAGTTCTTC.

This clone was found once. In DNA form, the CDR3 reads TGTGCCAGCAGCCCCTCATGGGTCCCGAACACTGAAGCTTTCTTT. Protein sequence: CASSPSWVPNTEAFF. The V call is TRBV11-2, the J call TRBJ1-1; D remains unclear. Germline CDR1 is SGHAT and CDR2 is FQNNGV. V was cut by 5 bases and J by 1 base, with 14 bases left in between. The CDR3 runs to 15 residues.

V and J are TRBV29-1 and TRBJ2-2; TRBD1 matches 7 bases. This CDR3 spans 14 amino acids. V gave up 6 bases and J gave up 4 bases; unmatched junction bases: 8. The germline V gene has CDR1 SQVTM and CDR2 ANQGSEA. The CDR3 reads CSVLGQMSTGELFF. The CDR3, as DNA: TGCAGCGTACTGGGACAGATGAGCACCGGGGAGCTGTTTTTT.

The gene calls are TRBV10-1 and TRBJ2-2; no clear D gene. Per germline, CDR1 WNHNN and CDR2 SYGVQD (reference sequence). V lost 6 bases to trimming and J lost 7 bases, with 12 bases between them. This CDR3 is built from 13 residues. The CDR3 bases are TGCGCCAGCAGCAAGAGAATCGACGGGGAGCTGTTTTTT. Translating it yields CASSKRIDGELFF.

The chain couples TRBV10-2 to TRBJ1-6; D call uncertain. In germline, CDR1 is WSHSY, CDR2 SAAADI. Trimming pared 3 bases from V and 9 bases from J, leaving 6 bases between. The CDR3 totals 12 residues. The CDR3 sequence: CASSDNGSPLHF. CDR3 bases: TGCGCCAGCAGTGATAATGGTTCACCCCTCCACTTT.

The gene calls are TRBV6-6 and TRBJ1-2; 7 bases map to TRBD1. V gave up 6 bases and J gave up 7 bases; unmatched junction bases: 14. This CDR3 comprises 15 residues. CDR1 and CDR2 from the germline V gene are MNHNY and SVGAGI (reference sequence). CDR3 in amino acids: CASRPARQGIGGYTF. CDR3 in DNA: TGTGCCAGCAGACCAGCACGACAGGGAATAGGTGGCTACACCTTC.

This clone was found once. V usage is TRBV7-2 and J usage is TRBJ2-5, with 7 bases aligning to TRBD1. From germline, CDR1 is SGHTA and CDR2 FQGNSA. CDR3 length: 15 amino acids. V lost 4 bases to trimming and J lost 5 bases; unmatched junction nucleotides: 10. The CDR3 DNA follows: TGTGCCAGCAGCTCCGGACAGGTGAACATTGAGACCCAGTACTTC. This sequence encodes CASSSGQVNIETQYF.

The genes are TRBV4-1 and TRBJ1-4; D gene ambiguous. Trimming cost V 1 base and J 8 bases, with 14 bases left between them. The CDR3 runs 15 residues. Germline V CDR1 and CDR2: MGHRA, YSYEKL. The DNA for the CDR3 is TGCGCCAGCAGCCAAGTTTTAGGGCCCCGGGAAAAACTGTTTTTT. Translation: CASSQVLGPREKLFF.

V is TRBV6-5 and J is TRBJ1-5; the D gene is possibly TRBD1 (5 bases). The germline CDR1 and CDR2 sequences are MNHEY and SVGAGI. The ends were cut back, 1 base at V and 7 bases at J, with 14 bases in the middle. This CDR3 contains 15 residues. CDR3 bases: TGTGCCAGCAGTTACTTAACGGGGGGGAACCAGCCCCAGCATTTT. Protein: CASSYLTGGNQPQHF.

This clone was found once. This chain joins TRBV5-6 and TRBJ1-1; tentatively, D is TRBD1 (6 bases). Per the germline V gene, CDR1 is SGHDT and CDR2 is YYEEEE. The CDR3 runs to 15 residues. With 2 bases removed from V and 1 base from J, the gap between germline ends came to 12 bases. CDR3 nucleotide sequence: TGTGCCAGCAGCTTCCCCGGGACAAGGAACACTGAAGCTTTCTTT. This translates into CASSFPGTRNTEAFF.

The chain is built from TRBV9 and TRBJ2-4; 7 bases match TRBD1. The CDR3 consists of 15 residues. Losses at the gene ends were 0 bases for V and 8 bases for J; bases not matched to a gene: 8. The germline gives CDR1 SGDLS, CDR2 YYNGEE. This chain's CDR3 is CASSVAGDSGHIQYF. CDR3 bases: TGTGCCAGCAGCGTAGCCGGGGACAGTGGCCACATTCAGTACTTC.

The chain is built from TRBV6-6 and TRBJ1-2, with a weak D call TRBD1 (6 bases). The CDR3 has 15 residues. Trimming stripped 2 bases from V and 2 bases from J, with 12 bases between. From germline, CDR1 is MNHNY and CDR2 SVGAGI (reference sequence). The CDR3: CASSYVIGGNYGYTF. CDR3 sequence (DNA): TGTGCCAGCAGTTACGTGATAGGGGGAAACTATGGCTACACCTTC.

The chain links TRBV7-9 to TRBJ1-1; D is possibly TRBD1 (5 bases). Trimming shortened V by 5 bases and J by 3 bases, and 10 bases separated the two germline ends. CDR1 and CDR2 from the germline V gene are SEHNR and FQNEAQ (reference sequence). The CDR3 sequence is 13 residues long. Here the CDR3 DNA reads TGTGCCAGCAGCAACGCGGGGGACACTGAAGCTTTCTTT. It codes for CASSNAGDTEAFF.

The chain uses TRBV5-1 and TRBJ2-7, with no clear D. The CDR3 has 14 amino acids. Looked up from germline, CDR1 is SGHRS and CDR2 is YFSETQ. The V end was cut by 0 bases, the J end by 3 bases, with 10 bases between. The CDR3 region is CASSLAWQYYEQYF. The CDR3 DNA sequence: TGCGCCAGCAGCTTGGCGTGGCAGTACTACGAGCAGTACTTC.

By proportion, this clone is medium-sized. The V call is TRBV9, the J call TRBJ2-7, with a possible D match to TRBD1 (5 bases). Trimming pared 7 bases from V and 4 bases from J, leaving 15 bases between. The CDR3 totals 13 residues. CDR1 is SGDLS, CDR2 YYNGEE, per germline. The CDR3 loop is CASSAGPWYEQYF. The CDR3 DNA follows: TGTGCCAGCTCGGCAGGGCCATGGTACGAGCAGTACTTC.

The chain joins TRBV7-6 to TRBJ2-6; D is possibly TRBD1 (5 bases). V was trimmed by 5 bases and J by 1 base, leaving 9 bases between them. Germline V gene lookup returns CDR1 SGHVS and CDR2 FNYEAQ. CDR3 length equals 15 residues. CDR3 sequence reads: CASSTQGSGANVLTF. CDR3 in DNA: TGTGCCAGCAGCACCCAGGGATCTGGGGCCAACGTCCTGACTTTC.